Listed below are T cell receptor beta chains from one sample, sequenced in a study of early T cells in non-severe SARS-CoV-2 infection. TCRdb recomputed calls from the 5' RACE reads with MiXCR, one row per CDR3 protein. The repertoire holds more than 70,000 distinct CDR3 sequences, with about 12% as singletons. The specimen sequenced was whole blood. Every receptor here comes from an adult who was a healthcare worker with PCR-confirmed SARS-CoV-2 infection or an uninfected control (not recorded which). Each CDR3 is given with its conserved first and last residue. The D gene is left open where the match is weak. The size of a clone is reported for some rows only, either as once, few or many, or as a class for expanded clones.

TRBJ1-2 | few | TRBD1 | TRBV20-1 | CSARDIKGGAGGGRNYGYTF | TGCAGTGCTAGAGACATAAAGGGAGGGGCAGGGGGCGGAAGAAACTATGGCTACACCTTC
TRBJ2-7 | many | TRBD2 | TRBV20-1 | CSAGRLAGGTYEQYF | TGCAGTGCTGGAAGACTAGCGGGAGGAACCTACGAGCAGTACTTC
TRBJ2-2 | few | TRBD1 | TRBV27 | CASSRSRDRNTGELFF | TGTGCCAGCAGTCGATCCCGGGACAGGAACACCGGGGAGCTGTTTTTT
TRBJ2-1 | NA | TRBD2 | TRBV6-5 | CASSYSTSGINEQFF | TGTGCCAGCAGTTACTCGACTAGCGGGATAAATGAGCAGTTCTTC
TRBJ1-5 | many | NA | TRBV18 | CASSQGALNNQPQHF | TGTGCCAGCTCACAGGGCGCCCTAAACAATCAGCCCCAGCATTTT
TRBJ2-5 | few | NA | TRBV7-9 | CASSLKTDPLVRTQYF | TGTGCCAGCAGCTTAAAGACGGATCCCCTCGTTAGGACCCAGTACTTC
TRBJ2-5 | few | TRBD2 | TRBV7-6 | CASTPRGGYGTQYF | TGTGCCAGCACCCCCCGGGGAGGGTATGGGACCCAGTACTTC
TRBJ2-7 | few | NA | TRBV5-4 | CASSFHEQYF | TGTGCCAGCAGCTTTCACGAGCAGTACTTC
TRBJ2-5 | few | NA | TRBV29-1 | CSVPLWGIPKETQYF | TGCAGCGTTCCCCTCTGGGGGATCCCCAAGGAGACCCAGTACTTC
TRBJ2-6 | many | NA | TRBV18 | CASLPGQSLSGANVLTF | TGTGCCAGCTTACCGGGACAAAGCCTCTCTGGGGCCAACGTCCTGACTTTC
TRBJ2-3 | NA | NA | TRBV5-1 | CASSPGIGTDTQYF | TGCGCCAGCAGCCCTGGGATCGGGACAGATACGCAGTATTTT
TRBJ2-2 | NA | NA | TRBV5-6 | CASSSAGRPANTGELFF | TGTGCCAGCAGCTCCGCCGGTCGACCTGCGAACACCGGGGAGCTGTTTTTT
TRBJ2-1 | few | TRBD2 | TRBV29-1 | CSVAPSGRGGEQFF | TGCAGCGTTGCTCCTAGCGGGAGAGGAGGTGAGCAGTTCTTC
TRBJ2-1 | NA | TRBD2 | TRBV11-1 | CASSNKRGFTYNEQFF | TGTGCCAGCAGCAATAAGCGGGGGTTTACCTACAATGAGCAGTTCTTC
TRBJ2-1 | NA | TRBD2 | TRBV20-1 | CSVAGGYNEQFF | TGCAGTGTAGCGGGAGGCTACAATGAGCAGTTCTTC
TRBJ2-4 | NA | NA | TRBV10-3 | CAISETEADWRAKNIQYF | TGTGCCATCAGTGAGACCGAAGCAGATTGGCGGGCCAAAAACATTCAGTACTTC
TRBJ1-1 | many | NA | TRBV29-1 | CSAGRGVGNTEAFF | TGCAGCGCGGGCCGGGGGGTCGGGAACACTGAAGCTTTCTTT
TRBJ1-1 | NA | TRBD1 | TRBV16 | CASSQRGQGDTEAFF | TGTGCCAGCAGCCAAAGGGGGCAGGGGGACACTGAAGCTTTCTTT
TRBJ2-7 | NA | TRBD1 | TRBV20-1 | CSAFVTGTGTYGEQYF | TGCAGTGCTTTCGTTACCGGGACAGGAACATATGGGGAGCAGTACTTC
TRBJ2-1 | NA | NA | TRBV5-6 | CASSFRQGRNEQFF | TGTGCCAGCAGCTTCCGCCAGGGGCGGAATGAGCAGTTCTTC
TRBJ1-2 | many | TRBD1 | TRBV5-4 | CASSGWGQGPGYGYTF | TGTGCCAGCAGCGGATGGGGACAGGGTCCAGGCTATGGCTACACCTTC
TRBJ1-5 | few | TRBD1 | TRBV20-1 | CSAYTGVDQPQHF | TGCAGTGCTTATACAGGGGTAGATCAGCCCCAGCATTTT
TRBJ2-7 | once | NA | TRBV4-3 | CASSQVWDYTYEQYF | TGCGCCAGCAGCCAAGTCTGGGATTACACCTACGAGCAGTACTTC
TRBJ1-3 | NA | NA | TRBV10-2 | CASSDRQASENTIYF | TGCGCCAGCAGTGACAGGCAAGCCTCTGAAAACACCATATATTTT
TRBJ1-4 | few | TRBD1 | TRBV7-2 | CASSSDRGQSEKLFF | TGTGCCAGCAGCTCGGACAGGGGGCAGAGCGAAAAACTGTTTTTT
TRBJ2-5 | few | NA | TRBV7-7 | CASSPRGHETQYF | TGTGCTAGCAGCCCTCGGGGGCACGAGACCCAGTACTTC
TRBJ1-2 | many | TRBD1 | TRBV25-1 | CASSESGDRAGYTF | TGTGCCAGCAGTGAGTCAGGGGACAGGGCTGGCTACACCTTC
TRBJ1-2 | few | NA | TRBV18 | CASSPPRGIINYGYTF | TGTGCCAGCTCACCACCAAGGGGTATTATAAACTATGGCTACACCTTC
TRBJ2-3 | NA | NA | TRBV5-4 | CASSGLMGGLLSDTQYF | TGTGCCAGCAGCGGGCTGATGGGTGGACTATTATCAGATACGCAGTATTTT
TRBJ2-3 | few | TRBD2 | TRBV20-1 | CSAKSGRGGTDTQYF | TGCAGTGCTAAGAGCGGGAGAGGCGGCACAGATACGCAGTATTTT
TRBJ2-3 | once | NA | TRBV10-2 | CASSDADTQYF | TGCGCCAGCAGTGACGCAGATACGCAGTATTTT
TRBJ1-5 | few | TRBD1 | TRBV7-9 | CASSPGQGELAQHF | TGTGCCAGCAGCCCTGGACAGGGGGAGTTAGCCCAGCATTTT
TRBJ2-1 | few | NA | TRBV7-2 | CASSLRISPVYNEQFF | TGTGCCAGCAGCTTAAGGATAAGCCCTGTGTACAATGAGCAGTTCTTC
TRBJ2-2 | many | NA | TRBV29-1 | CSVGAFGGFNTGELFF | TGCAGCGTTGGGGCCTTCGGTGGATTCAACACCGGGGAGCTGTTTTTT
TRBJ2-3 | NA | NA | TRBV24-1 | CATSSAGNWADTQYF | TGTGCCACCTCCAGTGCAGGTAATTGGGCAGATACGCAGTATTTT
TRBJ2-5 | many | TRBD2 | TRBV3-1 | CASSQADSGRETQYF | TGTGCCAGCAGCCAAGCAGATAGCGGGAGAGAGACCCAGTACTTC
TRBJ2-1 | NA | NA | TRBV3-2 | CASSQALMEGANEQFF | TGTGCCAGCAGCCAAGCCCTTATGGAGGGGGCAAATGAGCAGTTCTTC
TRBJ2-5 | many | NA | TRBV18 | CASRDQETQYF | TGTGCCAGCCGAGACCAAGAGACCCAGTACTTC
TRBJ2-7 | many | TRBD1 | TRBV7-9 | CASSRTGYEQYF | TGTGCCAGCAGCCGGACAGGTTACGAGCAGTACTTC
TRBJ1-3 | many | NA | TRBV20-1 | CSARPPRYSGNTIYF | TGCAGTGCTAGACCACCACGGTACTCTGGAAACACCATATATTTT
TRBJ1-1 | few | TRBD1 | TRBV5-5 | CASSTPGDRLTEAFF | TGTGCCAGCAGCACCCCCGGGGACAGGTTAACTGAAGCTTTCTTT
TRBJ1-1 | NA | NA | TRBV27 | CASSLSGEAAEAFF | TGTGCCAGCAGTTTATCGGGGGAAGCAGCTGAAGCTTTCTTT
TRBJ1-1 | few | TRBD1 | TRBV20-1 | CSARDPRQGLETEAFF | TGCAGTGCTAGAGATCCCCGACAGGGATTGGAGACTGAAGCTTTCTTT
TRBJ2-1 | NA | NA | TRBV20-1 | CSAHFQWEQFF | TGCAGTGCGCATTTTCAGTGGGAGCAGTTCTTC
TRBJ1-1 | many | NA | TRBV18 | CASSPRVAVNTEAFF | TGTGCCAGCTCACCGCGCGTTGCGGTGAACACTGAAGCTTTCTTT
TRBJ2-2 | few | NA | TRBV6-5 | CASSLNRGLRNTGELFF | TGTGCCAGCAGTCTTAATCGGGGATTAAGGAACACCGGGGAGCTGTTTTTT
TRBJ2-7 | NA | NA | TRBV16 | CASSQSGRVYEQYF | TGTGCCAGCAGCCAATCTGGCAGAGTCTACGAGCAGTACTTC